The 10 T cell receptor beta chains listed next were all sequenced from one sample in a study of a mutant IDH1 vaccine in newly diagnosed glioma. The data were produced by immunoSEQ multiplex PCR, yet TCRdb's version contains in-frame clones alone and is incomplete. This repertoire shows around 100,000 clones, 75% to 90% found once; its top ten account for 0.61%. Time point denoted: week 11, during vaccination. Vaccinated patients received 300 ug of mutant IDH1 20-mer peptide per dose, with topical imiquimod. Their cognate antigens are unknown. Specimen: PBMCs, collected from a glioma patient whose treatment included an IDH1 peptide vaccine. The receptor source for this set is a woman between 45 and 60 years old with glioma.

CDR3 sequence reads: CSVVETNNEQFF. Written as DNA, the CDR3 is TGCAGCGTTGTAGAGACTAACAATGAGCAGTTCTTC. V usage is TRBV29-1 and J usage is TRBJ2-1; a possible D gene is TRBD2 (5 bases). This CDR3 contains 12 residues. Deletions cut 4 bases from V and 5 bases from J, with 9 bases between. Germline CDR1 and CDR2: SQVTM and ANQGSEA.

The V and J genes are TRBV12-5 and TRBJ2-3, with D possibly TRBD2 on 6 matching bases. Germline CDR1 reads LGHNT; CDR2 reads FRNRAP. CDR3 size: 14 residues. V was pared by 4 bases and J by 2 bases, with 10 bases between. The CDR3 DNA reads TGTGCTAGTGGTTGGGCGGGACCCACAGATACGCAGTATTTT. Translated: CASGWAGPTDTQYF. The full variable domain, with the rest looked up from reference TRBV12-5 and TRBJ2-3, is DARVTQTPRHKVTEMGQEVTMRCQPILGHNTVFWYRQTMMQGLELLAYFRNRAPLDDSGMPKDRFSAEMPDATLATLKIQPSEPRDSAVYFCASGWAGPTDTQYFGPGTRLTVL.

V and J are TRBV7-2 and TRBJ1-1; D gene ambiguous. The germline V gene encodes CDR1 SGHTA and CDR2 FQGNSA. This CDR3 is 13 amino acids long. The germline V and J ends were trimmed by 1 base and 9 bases, with 12 bases remaining between them. The CDR3 spells CASSLVVGEKAFF. The CDR3 DNA sequence: TGTGCCAGCAGCTTAGTGGTCGGAGAAAAAGCTTTCTTT.

The chain has TRBV6-6 and TRBJ2-1; D uncertain. Germline CDR1 MNHNY, CDR2 SVGAGI (reference sequence). Between the trimmed V and J ends, which lost 4 bases and 5 bases, there was a span of 15 bases. The CDR3 is made up of 15 amino acids. CDR3 sequence: CASSSWADWNNEQFF. CDR3 sequence (DNA): TGTGCCAGCAGTTCATGGGCCGACTGGAACAATGAGCAGTTCTTC.

This sequence joins TRBV6-5 and TRBJ2-1; perhaps TRBD2 as D (5 bases). Germline V gene data show CDR1 as MNHEY and CDR2 as SVGAGI. The CDR3 runs 14 residues. The V end was cut by 3 bases, the J end by 5 bases, with 11 bases between. The CDR3: CASSYREGDNEQFF. The CDR3 DNA follows: TGTGCCAGCAGTTATAGAGAGGGAGACAATGAGCAGTTCTTC.

The chain couples TRBV6-6 to TRBJ1-5; 7 nucleotides agree with TRBD1. V trimming: 5 bases; J trimming: 6 bases; junction bases outside the gene matches: 7. Per the germline V gene, CDR1 is MNHNY and CDR2 is SVGAGI (reference sequence). This CDR3 region has 14 residues. The CDR3 sequence: CASSETGRSQPQHF. The CDR3 coding sequence is TGTGCCAGCAGTGAGACAGGGAGAAGTCAGCCCCAGCATTTT.

CDR3 DNA sequence: TGTGCCAGCAGTTTATACGGACTCCCAAGCTCCTACAATGAGCAGTTCTTC. It encodes CASSLYGLPSSYNEQFF. The chain links TRBV27 to TRBJ2-1, with D tentatively TRBD2 (5 bases). The V end lost 1 base, the J end lost 0 bases, and 13 bases lay between the germline ends. Per the germline V gene, CDR1 is MNHEY and CDR2 is SMNVEV (reference sequence). The CDR3 consists of 17 residues.

This clone was seen once. The V call is TRBV14, the J call TRBJ2-4; a possible D gene is TRBD1 (5 bases). V was clipped by 0 bases and J by 0 bases, with 18 bases between them. Germline values: CDR1 SGHDN, CDR2 FVKESK. The CDR3 spans 19 residues. The CDR3 loop is CASSQEWQGNDLAKNIQYF. The CDR3 bases are TGTGCCAGCAGCCAAGAGTGGCAGGGTAACGATCTAGCCAAAAACATTCAGTACTTC. Full variable domain (rest looked up from reference TRBV14 and TRBJ2-4): EAGVTQFPSHSVIEKGQTVTLRCDPISGHDNLYWYRRVMGKEIKFLLHFVKESKQDESGMPNNRFLAERTGGTYSTLKVQPAELEDSGVYFCASSQEWQGNDLAKNIQYFGAGTRLSVL.

The chain is built from TRBV11-2 and TRBJ2-2, with 7 bases identical to TRBD2. The CDR3 consists of 13 residues. The V and J ends lost 8 bases and 5 bases, in that order; junction bases with no gene match: 5. The germline CDR1 and CDR2 sequences are SGHAT and FQNNGV. The CDR3 sequence is CASRPRGTGELFF. The CDR3 nucleotides read TGTGCCAGCCGCCCGCGGGGGACCGGGGAGCTGTTTTTT. The entire variable domain, with the rest obtained from reference TRBV11-2 and TRBJ2-2, is as follows: EAGVAQSPRYKIIEKRQSVAFWCNPISGHATLYWYQQILGQGPKLLIQFQNNGVVDDSQLPKDRFSAERLKGVDSTLKIQPAKLEDSAVYLCASRPRGTGELFFGEGSRLTVL.

The J gene is TRBJ2-7, the V gene TRBV18, with D hard to call. Trimming took off 8 bases at V and 3 bases at J, with 20 bases between the two ends. The CDR3 is 15 amino acids. Germline lookup yields CDR1 KGHSH and CDR2 LQKENI. The CDR3: CASRKTTGLLYEQYF. The CDR3 nucleotides are TGTGCCAGCCGCAAGACGACTGGCCTTCTCTACGAGCAGTACTTC.